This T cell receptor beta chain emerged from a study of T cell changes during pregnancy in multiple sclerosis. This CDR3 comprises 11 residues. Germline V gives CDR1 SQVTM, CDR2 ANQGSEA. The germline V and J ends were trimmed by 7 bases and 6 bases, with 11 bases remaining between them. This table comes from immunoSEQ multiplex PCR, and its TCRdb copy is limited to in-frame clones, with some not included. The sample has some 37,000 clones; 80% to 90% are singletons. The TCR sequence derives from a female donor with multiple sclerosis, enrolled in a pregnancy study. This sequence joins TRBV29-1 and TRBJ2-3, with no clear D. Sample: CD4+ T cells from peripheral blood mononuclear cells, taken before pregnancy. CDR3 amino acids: CSGQLWDTQYF. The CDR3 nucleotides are TGCAGCGGCCAGTTATGGGATACGCAGTATTTT.